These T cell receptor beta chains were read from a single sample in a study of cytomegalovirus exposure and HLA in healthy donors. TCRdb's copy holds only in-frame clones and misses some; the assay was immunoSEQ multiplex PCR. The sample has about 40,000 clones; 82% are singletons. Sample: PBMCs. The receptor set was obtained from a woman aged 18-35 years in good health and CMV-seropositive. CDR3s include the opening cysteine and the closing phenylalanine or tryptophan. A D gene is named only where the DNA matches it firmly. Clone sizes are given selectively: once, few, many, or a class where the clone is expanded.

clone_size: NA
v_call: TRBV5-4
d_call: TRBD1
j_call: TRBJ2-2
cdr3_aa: CASRYAGGAAGELFF
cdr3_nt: TGTGCCAGCAGATATGCAGGGGGCGCCGCCGGGGAGCTGTTTTTT

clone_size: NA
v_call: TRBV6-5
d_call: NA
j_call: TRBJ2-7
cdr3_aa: CASRGSENPHEQYF
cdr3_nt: TGTGCCAGCAGAGGAAGCGAAAACCCCCACGAGCAGTACTTC

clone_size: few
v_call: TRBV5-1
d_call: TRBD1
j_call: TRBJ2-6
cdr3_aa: CASTGQGGSGANVLTF
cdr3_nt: TGCGCCAGCACCGGACAGGGTGGCTCTGGGGCCAACGTCCTGACTTTC

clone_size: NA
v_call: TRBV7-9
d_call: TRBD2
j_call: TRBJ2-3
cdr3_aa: CASSPGGGTDTQYF
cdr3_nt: TGTGCCAGCAGCCCCGGGGGGGGCACAGATACGCAGTATTTT

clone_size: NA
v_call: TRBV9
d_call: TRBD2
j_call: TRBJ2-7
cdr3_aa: CASSAQSPGLADYYEQYF
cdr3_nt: TGTGCCAGCAGCGCCCAATCTCCGGGACTAGCGGATTATTACGAGCAGTACTTC

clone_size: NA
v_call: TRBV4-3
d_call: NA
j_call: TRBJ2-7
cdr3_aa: CASSQDPTVSYEQYF
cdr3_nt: TGCGCCAGCAGCCAAGATCCGACAGTCTCCTACGAGCAGTACTTC

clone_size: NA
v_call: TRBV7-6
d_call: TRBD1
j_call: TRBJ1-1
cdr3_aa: CASSLGTGGNTEAFF
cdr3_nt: TGTGCCAGCAGCTTGGGGACAGGGGGCAACACTGAAGCTTTCTTT

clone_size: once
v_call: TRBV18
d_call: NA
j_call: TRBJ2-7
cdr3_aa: CASSPTSVHGEEQYF
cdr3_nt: TGTGCCAGCTCCCCGACCAGCGTCCACGGGGAAGAGCAGTACTTC

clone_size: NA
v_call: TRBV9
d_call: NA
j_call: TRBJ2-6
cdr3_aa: CASSVAGAGANVLTF
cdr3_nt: TGTGCCAGCAGCGTAGCGGGGGCTGGGGCCAACGTCCTGACTTTC

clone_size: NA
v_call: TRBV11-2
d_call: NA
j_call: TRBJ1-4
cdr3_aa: CASSLEGPASSLGLLFF
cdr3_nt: TGTGCCAGCAGCTTGGAGGGGCCGGCTTCATCCCTTGGCTTGCTGTTTTTT

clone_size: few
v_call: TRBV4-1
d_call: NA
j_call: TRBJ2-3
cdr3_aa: CASSHSVGVSGGADTQYF
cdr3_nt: TGCGCCAGCAGCCACAGCGTTGGGGTTAGCGGAGGCGCAGATACGCAGTATTTT

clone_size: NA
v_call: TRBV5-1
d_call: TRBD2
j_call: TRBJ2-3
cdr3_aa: CASSLFASSGGTDTQYF
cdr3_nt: TGCGCCAGCAGCCTATTTGCATCTAGCGGGGGGACAGATACGCAGTATTTT

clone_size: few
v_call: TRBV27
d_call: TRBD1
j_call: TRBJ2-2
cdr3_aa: CASSKGGLNTGELFF
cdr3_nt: TGTGCCAGCAGTAAAGGGGGCCTAAACACCGGGGAGCTGTTTTTT

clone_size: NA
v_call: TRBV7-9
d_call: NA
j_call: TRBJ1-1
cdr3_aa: CSSSSGGRTEAFF
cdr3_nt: TGTTCCAGCAGCTCGGGGGGCCGGACTGAAGCTTTCTTT

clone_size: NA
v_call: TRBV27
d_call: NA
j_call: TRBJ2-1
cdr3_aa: CASTRTSAYNEQFF
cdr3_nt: TGTGCCAGCACCCGGACATCAGCCTACAATGAGCAGTTCTTC

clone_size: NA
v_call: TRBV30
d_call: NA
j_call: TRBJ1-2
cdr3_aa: CAWSDSYGYTF
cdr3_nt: TGTGCCTGGAGTGACAGCTATGGCTACACCTTC

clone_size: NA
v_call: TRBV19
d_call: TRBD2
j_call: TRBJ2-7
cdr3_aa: CASSIGTRLATYEQYF
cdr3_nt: TGTGCCAGTAGTATCGGGACCCGACTAGCTACCTACGAGCAGTACTTC

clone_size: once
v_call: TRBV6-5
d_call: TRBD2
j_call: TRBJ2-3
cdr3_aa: CASSRGGTGTDTQYF
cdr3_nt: TGTGCCAGCAGTCGGGGGGGCACAGGCACAGATACGCAGTATTTT

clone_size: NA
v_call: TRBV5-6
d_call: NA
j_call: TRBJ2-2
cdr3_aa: CASSLLGGGGKNTGELFF
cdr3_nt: TGTGCCAGCAGCTTGCTCGGCGGGGGCGGGAAGAACACCGGGGAGCTGTTTTTT

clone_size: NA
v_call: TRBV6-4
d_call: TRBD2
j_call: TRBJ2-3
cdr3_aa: CASSGLAGATDTQYF
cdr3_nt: TGTGCCAGCAGTGGGCTAGCGGGGGCCACAGATACGCAGTATTTT

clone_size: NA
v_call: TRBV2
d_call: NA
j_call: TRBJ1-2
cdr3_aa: CASSDTRANYGYTF
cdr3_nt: TGTGCCAGCAGTGACACCAGGGCAAACTATGGCTACACCTTC

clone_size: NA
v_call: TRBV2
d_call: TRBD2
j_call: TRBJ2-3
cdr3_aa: CASSEVSSGRSTDTQYF
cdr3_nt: TGTGCCAGCAGTGAAGTCTCTAGCGGGAGGAGCACAGATACGCAGTATTTT

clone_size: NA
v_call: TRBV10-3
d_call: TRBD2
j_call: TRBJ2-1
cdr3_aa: CAISSSSGFNEQFF
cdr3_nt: TGTGCCATCAGTTCGTCTAGCGGGTTCAATGAGCAGTTCTTC

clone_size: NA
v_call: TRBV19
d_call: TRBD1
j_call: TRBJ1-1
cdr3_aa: CASSPTGVLGFGITEAFF
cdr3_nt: TGTGCCAGTAGTCCTACAGGGGTTTTAGGTTTTGGAATAACTGAAGCTTTCTTT

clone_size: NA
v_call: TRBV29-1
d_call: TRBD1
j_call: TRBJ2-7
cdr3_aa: CTPGQDDKALTYEQYF
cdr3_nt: TGCACTCCTGGACAGGACGATAAAGCGTTAACCTACGAGCAGTACTTC

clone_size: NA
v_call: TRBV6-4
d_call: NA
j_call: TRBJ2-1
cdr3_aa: CASSDKLRSDGRQFF
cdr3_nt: TGTGCCAGCAGTGACAAACTGAGAAGCGATGGTCGGCAGTTCTTC

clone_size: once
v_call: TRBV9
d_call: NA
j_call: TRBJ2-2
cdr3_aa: CASSAPGLGSGELFF
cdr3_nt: TGTGCCAGCAGCGCGCCGGGACTCGGCTCCGGGGAGCTGTTTTTT

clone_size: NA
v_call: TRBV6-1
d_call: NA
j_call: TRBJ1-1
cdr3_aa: CVACAGVGGTEAFF
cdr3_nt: TGTGTCGCCTGTGCGGGGGTCGGGGGCACTGAAGCTTTCTTT

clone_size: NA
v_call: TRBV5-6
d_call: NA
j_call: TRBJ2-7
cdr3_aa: CASSRYRVNNEQYF
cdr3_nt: TGTGCCAGCAGCCGCTACAGGGTTAACAACGAGCAGTACTTC

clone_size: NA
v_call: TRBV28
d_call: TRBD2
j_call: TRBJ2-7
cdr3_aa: CASSPQGAGGEQYF
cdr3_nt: TGTGCCAGCAGCCCCCAAGGAGCGGGAGGCGAGCAGTACTTC

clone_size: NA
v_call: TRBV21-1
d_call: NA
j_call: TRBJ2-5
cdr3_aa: CASSKGGQGTREQYF
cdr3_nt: TGTGCCAGCAGCAAAGGGGGACAGGGGACAAGGGAGCAGTACTTC

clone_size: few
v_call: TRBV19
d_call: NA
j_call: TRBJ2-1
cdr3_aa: CASRIGVSYNEQFF
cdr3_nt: TGTGCCAGTAGGATCGGGGTCTCCTACAATGAGCAGTTCTTC

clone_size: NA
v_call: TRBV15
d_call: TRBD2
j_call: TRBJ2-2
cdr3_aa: CATSRDMSGGATGELFF
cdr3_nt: TGTGCCACCAGCAGAGATATGAGCGGGGGGGCCACCGGGGAGCTGTTTTTT

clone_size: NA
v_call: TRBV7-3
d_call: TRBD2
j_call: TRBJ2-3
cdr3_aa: CASSLRRGKTDTQYF
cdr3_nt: TGTGCCAGCAGCTTACGGCGGGGGAAGACAGATACGCAGTATTTT

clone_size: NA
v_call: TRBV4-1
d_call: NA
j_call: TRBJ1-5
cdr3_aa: CASSQARGVGNQPQHF
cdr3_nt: TGCGCCAGCAGCCAAGCGCGCGGGGTTGGAAATCAGCCCCAGCATTTT

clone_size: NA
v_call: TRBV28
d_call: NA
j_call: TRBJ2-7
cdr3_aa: CASSRGAGYEQYF
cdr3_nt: TGTGCCAGCAGCCGCGGTGCGGGTTACGAGCAGTACTTC

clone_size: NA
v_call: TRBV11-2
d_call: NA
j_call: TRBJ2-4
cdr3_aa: CASSPGLIAKNIQYF
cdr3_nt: TGTGCCAGCAGCCCGGGACTGATAGCCAAAAACATTCAGTACTTC

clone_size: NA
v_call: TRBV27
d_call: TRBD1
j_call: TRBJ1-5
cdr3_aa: CASSATGGGQPQHF
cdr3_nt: TGTGCCAGCAGCGCAACAGGGGGCGGGCAGCCCCAGCATTTT

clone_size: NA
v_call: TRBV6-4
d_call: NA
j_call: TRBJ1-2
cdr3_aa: CASSEENTPNYGYTF
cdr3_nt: TGTGCCAGCAGTGAAGAGAATACGCCTAACTATGGCTACACCTTC